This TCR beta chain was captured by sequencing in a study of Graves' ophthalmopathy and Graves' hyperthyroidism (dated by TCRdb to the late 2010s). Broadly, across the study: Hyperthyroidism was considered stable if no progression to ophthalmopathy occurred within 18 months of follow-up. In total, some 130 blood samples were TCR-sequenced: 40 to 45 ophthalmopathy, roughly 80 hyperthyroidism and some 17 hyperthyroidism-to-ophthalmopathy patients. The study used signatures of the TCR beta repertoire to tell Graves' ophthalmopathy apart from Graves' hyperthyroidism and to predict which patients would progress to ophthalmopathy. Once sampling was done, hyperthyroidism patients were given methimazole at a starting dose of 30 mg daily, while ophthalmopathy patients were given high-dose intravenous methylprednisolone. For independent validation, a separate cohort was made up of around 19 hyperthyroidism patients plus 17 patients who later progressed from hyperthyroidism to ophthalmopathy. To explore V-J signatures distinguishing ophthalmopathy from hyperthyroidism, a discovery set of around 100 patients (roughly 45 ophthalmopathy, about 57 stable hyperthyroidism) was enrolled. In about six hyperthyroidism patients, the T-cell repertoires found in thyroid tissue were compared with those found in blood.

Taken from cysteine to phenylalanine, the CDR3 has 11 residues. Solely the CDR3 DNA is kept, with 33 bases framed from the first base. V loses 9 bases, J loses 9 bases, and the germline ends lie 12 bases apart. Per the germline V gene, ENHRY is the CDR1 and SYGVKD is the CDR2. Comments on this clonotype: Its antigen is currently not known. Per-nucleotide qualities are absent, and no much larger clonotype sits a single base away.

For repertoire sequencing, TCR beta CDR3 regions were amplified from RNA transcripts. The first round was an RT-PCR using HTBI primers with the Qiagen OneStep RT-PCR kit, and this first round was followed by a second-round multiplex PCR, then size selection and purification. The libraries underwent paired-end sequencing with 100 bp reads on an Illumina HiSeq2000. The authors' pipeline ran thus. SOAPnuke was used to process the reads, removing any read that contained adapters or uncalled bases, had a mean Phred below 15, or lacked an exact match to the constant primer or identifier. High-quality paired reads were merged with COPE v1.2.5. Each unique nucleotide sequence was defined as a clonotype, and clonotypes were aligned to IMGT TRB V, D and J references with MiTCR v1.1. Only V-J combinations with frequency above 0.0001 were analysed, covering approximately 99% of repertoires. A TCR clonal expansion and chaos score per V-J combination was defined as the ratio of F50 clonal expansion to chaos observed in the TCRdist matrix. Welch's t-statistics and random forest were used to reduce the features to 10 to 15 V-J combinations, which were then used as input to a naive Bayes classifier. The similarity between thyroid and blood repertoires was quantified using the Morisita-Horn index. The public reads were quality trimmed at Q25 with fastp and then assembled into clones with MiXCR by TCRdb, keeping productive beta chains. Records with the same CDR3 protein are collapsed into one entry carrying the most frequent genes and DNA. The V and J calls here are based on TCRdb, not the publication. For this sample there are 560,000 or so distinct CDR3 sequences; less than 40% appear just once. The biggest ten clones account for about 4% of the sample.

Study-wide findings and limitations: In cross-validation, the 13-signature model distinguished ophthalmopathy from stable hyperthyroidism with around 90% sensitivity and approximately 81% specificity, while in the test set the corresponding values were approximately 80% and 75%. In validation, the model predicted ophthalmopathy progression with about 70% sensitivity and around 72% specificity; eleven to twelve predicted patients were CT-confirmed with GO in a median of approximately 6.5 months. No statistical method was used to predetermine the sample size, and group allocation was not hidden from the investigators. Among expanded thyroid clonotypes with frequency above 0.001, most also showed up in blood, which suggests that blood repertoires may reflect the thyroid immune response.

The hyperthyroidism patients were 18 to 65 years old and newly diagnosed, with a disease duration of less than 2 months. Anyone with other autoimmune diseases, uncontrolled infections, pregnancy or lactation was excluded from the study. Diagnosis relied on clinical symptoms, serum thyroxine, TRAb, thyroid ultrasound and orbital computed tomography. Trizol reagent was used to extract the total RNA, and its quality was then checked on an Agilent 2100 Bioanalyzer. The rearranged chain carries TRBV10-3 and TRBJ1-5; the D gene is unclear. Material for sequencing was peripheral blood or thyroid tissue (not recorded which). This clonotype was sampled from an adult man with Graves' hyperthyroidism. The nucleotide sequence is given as TGTGCCATGGGAGCGGGAGGGCCCCAGCATTTT. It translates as CAMGAGGPQHF.